The rows below give T cell receptor beta chains drawn from one sample of a study of CD8 T cells in ankylosing spondylitis. TCRdb recomputed calls from the 5' RACE reads with MiXCR, one row per CDR3 protein. The sample yields 500,000 to 650,000 distinct CDR3 sequences, under 5.5% seen once. The specimen was blood, either unsorted or a sorted T cell fraction (not recorded which). Every receptor here comes from a male donor with ankylosing spondylitis. Each CDR3 is given with its conserved first and last residue. D genes are given only for firm matches. The size entry is marked missing in some rows and otherwise reads once, few, many or a size class.

clone_size	v_call	j_call	d_call	cdr3_nt	cdr3_aa
few	TRBV9	TRBJ2-1	NA	TGTGCCAGCAGCGTAGGACTAGGCCCATACAATGAGCAGTTCTTC	CASSVGLGPYNEQFF
NA	TRBV3-1	TRBJ2-3	TRBD2	TGTGCCAGCAGCCCCTCCGGGCCTAGCGGTCAGTATTTT	CASSPSGPSGQYF
many	TRBV27	TRBJ2-1	TRBD2	TGTGCCAGCAGTTCTAGCGGTACCAACAATGAGCAGTTCTTC	CASSSSGTNNEQFF
many	TRBV20-1	TRBJ2-7	TRBD1	TGCAGTGCCGACCCAGGACAGGGGGCGGGAGAGCAGTACTTC	CSADPGQGAGEQYF
many	TRBV4-3	TRBJ1-2	TRBD1	TGCGCCAGCAGCCAAGATCTAACAGGGGGCTTCTATGGCTACACCTTC	CASSQDLTGGFYGYTF
many	TRBV12-3/TRBV12-4	TRBJ2-2	NA	TGTGCCATGGGGAGTCATACGTCGAACACCGGGGAGCTGTTTTTT	CAMGSHTSNTGELFF
many	TRBV12-3/TRBV12-4	TRBJ1-3	TRBD1	TGTGCCAGCAGGCTCTATGGACAGGGCCGGGGAAACACCATATATTTT	CASRLYGQGRGNTIYF
NA	TRBV11-2	TRBJ2-3	TRBD2	TGTGCCAGCAGCTTAGGCGGGGGGCAGCGGGGGGCCTTCACAGATACGCAGTATTTT	CASSLGGGQRGAFTDTQYF
many	TRBV20-1	TRBJ2-7	TRBD2	TGCAGTGCTATATTCGGGAGGGCGTCCTACGAGCAGTACTTC	CSAIFGRASYEQYF
many	TRBV4-3	TRBJ2-1	NA	TGCGCCAGCAGCCAAAATCCGGAGGCTACCTACAATGAGCAGTTCTTC	CASSQNPEATYNEQFF
many	TRBV18	TRBJ1-6	TRBD1	TGTGCCAGCTCATCAGGGGGCATGGATTCACCCCTCCACTTT	CASSSGGMDSPLHF
many	TRBV5-6	TRBJ2-2	NA	TGTGCCAGCAGCTCCGGGGCATTCACCGGGGAGCTGTTTTTT	CASSSGAFTGELFF
few	TRBV24-1	TRBJ2-2	TRBD2	TGTGCCACCAGGGGAAGCGGGAGGGCCGGGGAGCTGTTTTTT	CATRGSGRAGELFF
many	TRBV7-8	TRBJ2-7	TRBD1	TGTGCCAGCAGCGGGAAGGTGGACAGGGGATATAAGTTGTCCTACGAGCAGTACTTC	CASSGKVDRGYKLSYEQYF
many	TRBV20-1	TRBJ2-5	TRBD2	TGCAGTGCCAGCCCTAGCGGGAAAGGAGAGACCCAGTACTTC	CSASPSGKGETQYF
few	TRBV9	TRBJ2-6	TRBD1	TGTGCCAGCAGCTACCGGGACAGGAGTGGGGTCTCTGGGGCCAACGTCCTGACTTTC	CASSYRDRSGVSGANVLTF